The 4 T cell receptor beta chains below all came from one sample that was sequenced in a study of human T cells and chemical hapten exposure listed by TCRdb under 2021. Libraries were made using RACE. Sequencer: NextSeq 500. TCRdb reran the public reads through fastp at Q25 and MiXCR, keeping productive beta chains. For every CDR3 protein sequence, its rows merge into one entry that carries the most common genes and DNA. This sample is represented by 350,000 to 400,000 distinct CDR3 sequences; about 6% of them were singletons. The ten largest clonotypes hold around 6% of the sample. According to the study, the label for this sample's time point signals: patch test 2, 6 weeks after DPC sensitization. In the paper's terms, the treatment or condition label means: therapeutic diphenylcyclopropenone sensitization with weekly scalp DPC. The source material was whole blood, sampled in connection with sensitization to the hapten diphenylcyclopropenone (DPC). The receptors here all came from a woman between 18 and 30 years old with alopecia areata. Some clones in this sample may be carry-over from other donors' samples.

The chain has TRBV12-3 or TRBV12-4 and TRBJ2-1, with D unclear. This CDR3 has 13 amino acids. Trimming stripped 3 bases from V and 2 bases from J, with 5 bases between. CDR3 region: CASSFAAYNEQFF. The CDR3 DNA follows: TGTGCCAGCAGTTTTGCGGCCTACAATGAGCAGTTCTTC.

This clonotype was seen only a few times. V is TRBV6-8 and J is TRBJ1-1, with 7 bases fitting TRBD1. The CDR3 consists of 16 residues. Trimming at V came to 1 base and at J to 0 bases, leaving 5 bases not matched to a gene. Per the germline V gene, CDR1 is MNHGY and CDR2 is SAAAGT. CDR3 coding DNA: TGTGCCAGCAGTTACTTGGCAGGGGGTCTGAACACTGAAGCTTTCTTT. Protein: CASSYLAGGLNTEAFF.

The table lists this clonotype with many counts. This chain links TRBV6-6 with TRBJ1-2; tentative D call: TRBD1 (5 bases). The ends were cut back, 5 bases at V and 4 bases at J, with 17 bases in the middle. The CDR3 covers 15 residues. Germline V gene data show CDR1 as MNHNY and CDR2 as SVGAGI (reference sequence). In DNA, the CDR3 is TGTGCCAGCAGTACTGCGGGGACTCTCGGCTATGGCTACACCTTC. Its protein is CASSTAGTLGYGYTF.

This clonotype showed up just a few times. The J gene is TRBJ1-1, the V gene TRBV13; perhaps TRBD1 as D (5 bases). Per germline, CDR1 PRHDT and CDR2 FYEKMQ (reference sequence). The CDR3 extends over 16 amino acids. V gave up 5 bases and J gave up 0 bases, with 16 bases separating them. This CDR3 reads CASSPALPTVNTEAFF. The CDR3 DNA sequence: TGTGCCAGCAGCCCTGCCCTACCGACAGTGAACACTGAAGCTTTCTTT.